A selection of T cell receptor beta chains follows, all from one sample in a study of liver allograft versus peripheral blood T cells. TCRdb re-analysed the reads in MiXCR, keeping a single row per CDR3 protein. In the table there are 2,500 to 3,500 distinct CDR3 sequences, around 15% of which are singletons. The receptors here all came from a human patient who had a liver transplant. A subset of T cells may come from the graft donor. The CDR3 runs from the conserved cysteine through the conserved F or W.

CDR3aa: CASSTLAGGQGDTQYF
j_gene: TRBJ2-3
len: 16
v_gene: TRBV6-1

CDR3aa: CASSLEGQGTGELFF
j_gene: TRBJ2-2
len: 15
v_gene: TRBV5-5

CDR3aa: CASSSTGGKSPLHF
j_gene: TRBJ1-6
len: 14
v_gene: TRBV12-3/TRBV12-4

CDR3aa: CASSQEYQTLLTQYF
j_gene: TRBJ2-5
len: 15
v_gene: TRBV3-1

CDR3aa: CASSGGTSGGLSTETQYF
j_gene: TRBJ2-3
len: 18
v_gene: TRBV9

CDR3aa: CASSLQGSTEAFF
j_gene: TRBJ1-1
len: 13
v_gene: TRBV6-1

CDR3aa: CSGAAGGGREQFF
j_gene: TRBJ2-1
len: 13
v_gene: TRBV29-1

CDR3aa: CASSPPAGQRTDTQYF
j_gene: TRBJ2-3
len: 16
v_gene: TRBV18

CDR3aa: CASSANRGSTGELFF
j_gene: TRBJ2-2
len: 15
v_gene: TRBV28

CDR3aa: CAGQGGPYEQYF
j_gene: TRBJ2-7
len: 12
v_gene: TRBV7-9

CDR3aa: CAWSKAGVGEQYF
j_gene: TRBJ2-7
len: 13
v_gene: TRBV30

CDR3aa: CASSQPPQGRWHNEQFF
j_gene: TRBJ2-1
len: 17
v_gene: TRBV3-1

CDR3aa: CASSEGTGGLEQYF
j_gene: TRBJ2-7
len: 14
v_gene: TRBV6-1

CDR3aa: CASSFTHETYNEQFF
j_gene: TRBJ2-1
len: 15
v_gene: TRBV12-3/TRBV12-4

CDR3aa: CSVDSTSRDTGYGYTF
j_gene: TRBJ1-2
len: 16
v_gene: TRBV29-1

CDR3aa: CASSKGFSAGSYEQYF
j_gene: TRBJ2-7
len: 16
v_gene: TRBV19

CDR3aa: CASSPRERGLAKNIQYF
j_gene: TRBJ2-4
len: 17
v_gene: TRBV11-1

CDR3aa: CANGPGGDTQYF
j_gene: TRBJ2-3
len: 12
v_gene: TRBV7-9

CDR3aa: CAIMGGPGQYNEQFF
j_gene: TRBJ2-1
len: 15
v_gene: TRBV10-3

CDR3aa: CASSWIKATGTDTQYF
j_gene: TRBJ2-3
len: 16
v_gene: TRBV28

CDR3aa: CAINPGDRTEAFF
j_gene: TRBJ1-1
len: 13
v_gene: TRBV6-1

CDR3aa: CASSRGQPSATTNEKLFF
j_gene: TRBJ1-4
len: 18
v_gene: TRBV6-5

CDR3aa: CATGWSAGTGELFF
j_gene: TRBJ2-2
len: 14
v_gene: TRBV12-3/TRBV12-4

CDR3aa: CAWTGGTRNNSPLHF
j_gene: TRBJ1-6
len: 15
v_gene: TRBV30

CDR3aa: CASRDIAGQGLYEQYF
j_gene: TRBJ2-7
len: 16
v_gene: TRBV10-1

CDR3aa: CASTGHSSGANVLTF
j_gene: TRBJ2-6
len: 15
v_gene: TRBV6-1

CDR3aa: CSARWSNQPQHF
j_gene: TRBJ1-5
len: 12
v_gene: TRBV20-1

CDR3aa: CATSDSGRGTDTQYF
j_gene: TRBJ2-3
len: 15
v_gene: TRBV24-1

CDR3aa: CASSDKPPGHRMEQYF
j_gene: TRBJ2-7
len: 16
v_gene: TRBV14

CDR3aa: CASRIMNTEAFF
j_gene: TRBJ1-1
len: 12
v_gene: TRBV12-3/TRBV12-4

CDR3aa: CASSLETSVYNEQFF
j_gene: TRBJ2-1
len: 15
v_gene: TRBV5-4

CDR3aa: CASSYSGSLTEAFF
j_gene: TRBJ1-1
len: 14
v_gene: TRBV12-3/TRBV12-4

CDR3aa: CASSLIRGAPDYGYTF
j_gene: TRBJ1-2
len: 16
v_gene: TRBV28

CDR3aa: CASSLGGYSNQPQHF
j_gene: TRBJ1-5
len: 15
v_gene: TRBV5-6

CDR3aa: CASSSVGEATGELFF
j_gene: TRBJ2-2
len: 15
v_gene: TRBV6-2/TRBV6-3

CDR3aa: CASTKGTGRGDTQYF
j_gene: TRBJ2-3
len: 15
v_gene: TRBV27

CDR3aa: CASSPGLAKETQYF
j_gene: TRBJ2-5
len: 14
v_gene: TRBV19

CDR3aa: CASSLGVHSNYGYTF
j_gene: TRBJ1-2
len: 15
v_gene: TRBV7-9

CDR3aa: CASSRNSNQPQHF
j_gene: TRBJ1-5
len: 13
v_gene: TRBV18

CDR3aa: CASSPESGTEAFF
j_gene: TRBJ1-1
len: 13
v_gene: TRBV18

CDR3aa: CSARPDSTEEAFF
j_gene: TRBJ1-1
len: 13
v_gene: TRBV20-1

CDR3aa: CATSMTDTQYF
j_gene: TRBJ2-3
len: 11
v_gene: TRBV6-5

CDR3aa: CASSPGNNEKLFF
j_gene: TRBJ1-4
len: 13
v_gene: TRBV18

CDR3aa: CASASLASTFEQYF
j_gene: TRBJ2-7
len: 14
v_gene: TRBV6-1

CDR3aa: CASSSGQVWANVLTF
j_gene: TRBJ2-6
len: 15
v_gene: TRBV11-2

CDR3aa: CSVESGGSYEQYF
j_gene: TRBJ2-7
len: 13
v_gene: TRBV29-1

CDR3aa: CASSPETGAGGYTF
j_gene: TRBJ1-2
len: 14
v_gene: TRBV27

CDR3aa: CASIYRAPYTGELFF
j_gene: TRBJ2-2
len: 15
v_gene: TRBV6-1

CDR3aa: CASSLQGATNYGYTF
j_gene: TRBJ1-2
len: 15
v_gene: TRBV19

CDR3aa: CSARTGNQPQHF
j_gene: TRBJ1-5
len: 12
v_gene: TRBV20-1

CDR3aa: CASSLLGAGGADNEQFF
j_gene: TRBJ2-1
len: 17
v_gene: TRBV28

CDR3aa: CASSVTGNTEAFF
j_gene: TRBJ1-1
len: 13
v_gene: TRBV19

CDR3aa: CSTLTLAESYNEQFF
j_gene: TRBJ2-1
len: 15
v_gene: TRBV20-1

CDR3aa: CASSQGQLNIQYF
j_gene: TRBJ2-4
len: 13
v_gene: TRBV3-1

CDR3aa: CATSRVDASPPQYF
j_gene: TRBJ2-5
len: 14
v_gene: TRBV15

CDR3aa: CASSLRQSGTEAFF
j_gene: TRBJ1-1
len: 14
v_gene: TRBV10-3

CDR3aa: CSVAVGGGANEKLFF
j_gene: TRBJ1-4
len: 15
v_gene: TRBV29-1

CDR3aa: CASSVLNQPQHF
j_gene: TRBJ1-5
len: 12
v_gene: TRBV28

CDR3aa: CAWRGPSGTGELFF
j_gene: TRBJ2-2
len: 14
v_gene: TRBV30